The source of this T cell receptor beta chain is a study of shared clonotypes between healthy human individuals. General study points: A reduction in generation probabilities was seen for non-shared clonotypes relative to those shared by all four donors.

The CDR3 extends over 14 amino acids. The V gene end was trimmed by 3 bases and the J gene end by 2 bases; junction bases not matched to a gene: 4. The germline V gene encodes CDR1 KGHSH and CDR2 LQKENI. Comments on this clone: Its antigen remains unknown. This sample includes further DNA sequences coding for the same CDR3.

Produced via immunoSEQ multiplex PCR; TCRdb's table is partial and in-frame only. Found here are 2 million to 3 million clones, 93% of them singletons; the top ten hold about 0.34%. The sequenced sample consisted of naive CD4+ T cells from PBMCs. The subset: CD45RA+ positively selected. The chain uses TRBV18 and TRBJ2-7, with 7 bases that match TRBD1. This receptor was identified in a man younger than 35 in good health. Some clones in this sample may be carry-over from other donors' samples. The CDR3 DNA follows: TGTGCCAGCTCACCCAGGACAGGCACCTACGAGCAGTACTTC. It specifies CASSPRTGTYEQYF.